This TCR beta chain was retrieved from a study of CD8 T cells in Susac syndrome. CD8+ and CD4+ T cells from blood underwent TCR beta sequencing. After extraction with the RNeasy kit, about 0.45 to 1 ug of the RNA was reverse transcribed using random hexamers. MiXCR, applied by TCRdb to the immunoSEQ multiplex PCR reads, yields one record per CDR3 protein. Among 180,000 or so distinct CDR3 sequences listed, 90% to 95% were seen once. Germline trimming cut 4 bases from V and 8 bases from J; bases unmatched to any gene: 4. The CDR3 runs 14 residues. CDR1 is SGHVS and CDR2 is FQNEAQ in the germline V gene.

Sequencing was carried out using CD4+ T cells from PBMCs. J is TRBJ1-6 and V is TRBV7-8; 8 bases are a match to TRBD1. The source is a human donor in good health. The chain's CDR3 is CASSSAGGDSPLHF. The CDR3 DNA sequence: TGTGCCAGCAGCTCAGCAGGGGGCGATTCACCCCTCCACTTT.